Reported below is one T cell receptor beta chain. Its specific antigen is unknown. No much larger clonotype is one base removed from it; base qualities were not supplied. This specimen comes from a study of vaccination and CD4 T cells after COVID-19 (dated by TCRdb to between 2021 and 2024). About the study as a whole: The convalescent cohort included six males and four females, with two Hispanic individuals, seven Caucasians, two Asians and one multiracial person. Two doses of either the Pfizer-BioNTech BNT162b2 vaccine (n=8) or the Moderna mRNA-1273 vaccine (n=2) were administered to participants. Post-COVID blood samples from convalescent patients were collected a median of approximately 100 days after diagnosis, with a range of roughly 30 to 170 days. Post-vaccine blood samples were collected a median of approximately 72 days after the second vaccine dose, ranging from roughly 14 to 241 days. For stimulating the cultures, overlapping spike peptide pools were used, derived from SARS-CoV-2 as well as from the common cold coronaviruses HCoV-NL63, HCoV-OC43 and HCoV-229E. As controls, cultures received a CEFX viral epitope pool (the positive control), an HIV-1 Nef peptide pool (the negative control), or no peptide at all. In under 13 COVID-19 convalescent patients and a few infection-naive healthy vaccine recipients, researchers compared the spike-specific CD4+ TCR repertoire from before mRNA vaccination with the repertoire from after. What the study reported, not specific to this receptor: Relatively few convalescent patients were included in the study, and early timepoints after natural infection were not analyzed. In convalescent patients, a median around 89% of post-vaccine SARS-CoV-2-reactive clones were detected only after vaccination, suggesting vaccine-specific priming. In convalescent patients, nearly all vaccine-specific clones (304 of 307) were found to be mono-reactive for SARS-CoV-2 spike rather than cross-reactive with common cold coronaviruses. The median count of SARS-CoV-2-reactive clonotypes went up from 20 to 25 after infection to more than 30 after vaccination, although the change was not significant.

In the paper's terms, the treatment or condition label means: roughly ten-day PBMC culture with coronavirus spike peptide pools or control peptides (ViraFEST assay). The ViraFEST assay was used in the study, in which antigen-specific T cells were expanded with peptide pools and expanded clonotypes were subsequently identified by TCR sequencing. Negative nucleocapsid antibody tests before and after vaccination confirmed that the healthy vaccine recipients had no prior SARS-CoV-2 infection. PBMCs were cultured at a few million per well in IMDM supplemented with 5% human AB serum and roughly 10 IU/ml IL-2, with about 11 ug/ml peptide pools added. Half of the culture medium was replaced with fresh IL-2-containing medium on days 3 and 7. CD4+ T cells were isolated after roughly eleven days of culture through negative selection using the EasySep CD4+ T cell isolation kit. Ficoll-Paque Plus gradient centrifugation was used to isolate PBMCs from whole blood, and the isolated PBMCs were then either used fresh or cryopreserved at -140C. Each culture condition was generally run in triplicate wells.

Libraries were prepared through PCR. TCR sequencing of DNA from cultured CD4+ T cells used the Oncomine TCR Beta short-read assay at the Johns Hopkins FTIC core. The QIAamp micro DNA kit was used to extract genomic DNA from the cultured CD4+ T cells. Oncomine TCR Beta libraries from cultured CD4+ T cells were pooled using unique dual indexes and sequenced on an Illumina iSeq 100. In the source study's methods: Non-productive sequences were filtered out, and CDR3s that did not start with C, did not end with F or W, or were shorter than 7 amino acids were discarded. Antigen-specific clonotypes were identified using the MANAFEST web application through comparison of peptide-stimulated wells with reference and other culture wells. To be called positive, a clone needed an FDR below 0.05, an odds ratio above 5, and a productive frequency above 0.1% in at least two of three replicate wells. Clonotypes that were significantly expanded in both SARS-CoV-2 spike wells and at least one common cold coronavirus spike condition were defined as cross-reactive. CDR3 homology was assessed with Levenshtein distances (stringdist) and unrooted phylogenetic trees (ape) in R version 3.6.1. The public reads were run again by TCRdb, first through fastp at Q25 and then through MiXCR, and only productive beta chains were kept. Records with the same CDR3 protein are collapsed into one entry carrying the most frequent genes and DNA. V and J calls and clone size were set by TCRdb, not the authors. The sample table lists 20,000 to 25,000 distinct CDR3 sequences, roughly three fifths of them with a count of one. The top ten hold roughly 14% of the sample.

The CDR3 starts with the cysteine, ends with the phenylalanine, and has 13 residues. The DNA shown is the 39-base CDR3, in frame from base 1. CDR1 and CDR2, per the germline V gene (reference sequence), are MNHEY and SMNVEV. V was cut back by 6 bases and J by 7 bases, leaving a gap of 13 bases between them. The sequence derives from a human donor who received a COVID-19 vaccine. This chain joins TRBV27 to TRBJ1-5; TRBD1 might be the D gene, on 6 matching bases. Sequencing was performed on CD4+ T cells from blood, cultured in vitro, taken after SARS-CoV-2 vaccination. The DNA sequence is as follows: TGTGCCAGCAGCCCACAGGGATACCAGCCCCAGCATTTT. Its amino acids are CASSPQGYQPQHF.